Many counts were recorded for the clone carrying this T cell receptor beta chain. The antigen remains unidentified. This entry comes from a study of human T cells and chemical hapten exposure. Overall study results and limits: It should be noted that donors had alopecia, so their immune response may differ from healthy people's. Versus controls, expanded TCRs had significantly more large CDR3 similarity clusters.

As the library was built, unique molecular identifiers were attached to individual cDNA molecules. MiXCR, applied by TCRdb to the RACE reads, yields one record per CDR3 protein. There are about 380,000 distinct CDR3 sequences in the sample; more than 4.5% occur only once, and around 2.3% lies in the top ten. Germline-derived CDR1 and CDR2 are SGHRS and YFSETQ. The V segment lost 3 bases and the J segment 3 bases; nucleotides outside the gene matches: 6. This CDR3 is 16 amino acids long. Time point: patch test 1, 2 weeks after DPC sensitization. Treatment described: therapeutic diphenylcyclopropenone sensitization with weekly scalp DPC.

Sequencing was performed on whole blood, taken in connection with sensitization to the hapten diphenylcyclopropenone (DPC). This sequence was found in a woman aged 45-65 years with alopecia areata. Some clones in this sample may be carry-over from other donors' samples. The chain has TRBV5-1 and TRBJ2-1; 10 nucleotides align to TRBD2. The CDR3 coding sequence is TGCGCCAGCAGCTCCGATAGCGGGGGGAGCTACAATGAGCAGTTCTTC. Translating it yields CASSSDSGGSYNEQFF.